Given below is one T cell receptor (beta chain) in context. Sequencing used immunoSEQ multiplex PCR; TCRdb keeps in-frame clones, though not all of them. The sample has more than 150,000 clones, around 85% seen once; the top ten hold approximately 9.4%. This record comes from a study of blood T cell repertoires in COVID-19. The length of the CDR3 is 15 residues. Germline V gene sequence: CDR1 SGHRS, CDR2 YFSETQ. V was trimmed by 7 bases and J by 3 bases, leaving 16 bases between them. Sequenced input: peripheral blood. This TCR was sampled from a woman of 80 years or more with acute or convalescent COVID-19. The V gene is TRBV5-1, the J gene TRBJ1-4, with a possible D match to TRBD1 (5 bases). CDR3 coding DNA: TGCGCCAGCGGGACTGAAGGGGCTCCTAATGAAAAACTGTTTTTT. Translating gives CASGTEGAPNEKLFF.